This entry features one TCR beta chain sequence. Antigen unknown. The repertoire was sequenced with immunoSEQ multiplex PCR; TCRdb's copy has only in-frame clones and lacks some. The table records 950,000 to 1,100,000 clones, about 76% of them present only once. This sample was included in a study of shared clonotypes between healthy human individuals. Study findings and constraints: The authors sampled blood alone, and tissue repertoires likely differ.

From germline, CDR1 is MNHEY and CDR2 SMNVEV (reference sequence). V was cut by 2 bases and J by 7 bases, with 20 bases left in between. This CDR3 comprises 17 residues. There were no recent acute infections or vaccinations among the donors, who were healthy HIV-negative adults. Within Nashville, Tennessee resided all donors, each a Caucasian adult. This clonotype originated in a man between 18 and 29 years old in good health. Sample: memory CD4+ T cells sorted from blood. Subset in this sample: CD45RA-negative fraction. The rearrangement links TRBV27 to TRBJ1-4, with unresolved D. CDR3 sequence reads: CASSLRRPLGGIEKLFF. Here the CDR3 DNA reads TGTGCCAGCAGTTTACGACGCCCTCTGGGAGGTATTGAAAAACTGTTTTTT. Supplemented by reference TRBV27 and TRBJ1-4, the full variable domain reads EAQVTQNPRYLITVTGKKLTVTCSQNMNHEYMSWYRQDPGLGLRQIYYSMNVEVTDKGDVPEGYKVSRKEKRNFPLILESPSPNQTSLYFCASSLRRPLGGIEKLFFGSGTQLSVL.